A single T cell receptor (beta chain) is shown here with its context. Its antigen is undetermined. Sequencing was performed with immunoSEQ multiplex PCR; in TCRdb, only in-frame clones are kept and a portion is missing. The sample includes roughly 51,000 clones, around half of them seen just once. This specimen belongs to a study of cytotoxic CD8 clonotypes in ibrutinib-treated CLL. Overall study findings and caveats: There were differences in sampling times between sustained-remission and progressing patients.

The CDR3 totals 16 residues. J was trimmed by 3 bases and V by 4 bases; bases with no gene match: 10. Germline CDR1 and CDR2: LGHNA and YNFKEQ. The receptor comes from a human donor with chronic lymphocytic leukemia. The V and J genes are TRBV4-2 and TRBJ2-7, with TRBD2 matching 9 bases. This material consisted of PBMCs, taken after 12 months of ibrutinib treatment. The CDR3 spells CASSPPHNSGSYEQYF. Here the CDR3 DNA reads TGTGCCAGCAGCCCCCCGCACAATAGCGGGAGCTACGAGCAGTACTTC.